At least ten counts were recorded for the clone carrying this T cell receptor (beta chain). Its antigen is currently unknown. This specimen belongs to a study of CD8 T cells in ankylosing spondylitis. Study observations and caveats: Blood from ankylosing spondylitis patients appeared to carry a characteristic eight-variant TCR beta motif. Disease-linked clones were reportedly significantly enriched in matched ankylosing spondylitis synovial fluid. Reports of some motif variants in reactive arthritis synovial fluid and blood predate this one.

Each CDR3 protein is one row after TCRdb ran MiXCR on the 5' RACE reads. The sample lists some 450,000 distinct CDR3 sequences; about 15% were seen once. The sequenced material came from blood, either unsorted or a sorted T cell fraction (not recorded which). The source of this sequence is a male donor with ankylosing spondylitis.

The CDR3, as DNA: TGTGCCAGCAGACGAAAACAGGGGGCGGAAAACACCATATATTTT. Its translation: CASRRKQGAENTIYF. This sequence joins TRBV12-3 or TRBV12-4 and TRBJ1-3; 9 nucleotides agree with TRBD1. The V gene end was trimmed by 6 bases and the J gene end by 6 bases; junction bases not matched to a gene: 9. The CDR3 consists of 15 residues.